This entry lists 14 T cell receptor beta chains sequenced from one sample in a study of blood T cells in healthy people across ages. A sample-barcoded 5' primer and a J-beta primer mix were used in a second PCR of roughly 7 to 11 cycles. TCRdb itself ran the 5' RACE reads through MiXCR, one entry per CDR3 protein. The data show about 1.5 million distinct CDR3 sequences, roughly 43% seen once. The specimen sequenced was blood. These receptors were taken from a young woman in good health.

The chain employs TRBV9 and TRBJ2-5; possible D gene TRBD2, 7 bases. This CDR3 has 16 amino acids. With 1 base removed from V and 11 bases from J, the gap between germline ends came to 24 bases. Germline CDR1 and CDR2: SGDLS and YYNGEE. CDR3 DNA: TGTGCCAGCAGCGTAAATCGGGGGGCAGGGTACAATGAGCAGTACTTC. This codes for CASSVNRGAGYNEQYF.

The chain links TRBV12-3 or TRBV12-4 to TRBJ2-4; D is perhaps TRBD2 (6 bases). TRBJ2-7 matches the DNA end more closely, so the J call is doubtful. The CDR3 loop spans 14 amino acids. DNA for the CDR3: TGTGCCAGCAGCCCTCCCCGGACTATCTGCGAGCAGTACTTC. It codes for CASSPPRTICEQYF.

The genes are TRBV20-1 and TRBJ2-5; D perhaps matches TRBD2 (6 bases). Germline lookup yields CDR1 DFQATT and CDR2 SNEGSKA (reference sequence). The CDR3 extends over 15 amino acids. V gave up 3 bases and J gave up 2 bases, with 16 bases separating them. In DNA form, the CDR3 reads TGCAGTGCTAGTTCATCGGGACTGAGACAAGAGACCCAGTACTTC. Translated: CSASSSGLRQETQYF.

This rearrangement joins TRBV5-6 to TRBJ2-1; 9 bases fit TRBD2. V lost 5 bases, J lost 4 bases, and 7 bases stayed unmatched. The CDR3 runs to 15 residues. Per the germline V gene, CDR1 is SGHDT and CDR2 is YYEEEE. The CDR3 reads CASSISGRGYNEQFF. The CDR3 DNA reads TGTGCCAGCAGTATTAGCGGGAGAGGTTACAATGAGCAGTTCTTC.

There are a few counts of this clonotype. The V and J genes are TRBV6-2 or TRBV6-3 and TRBJ2-7; D remains unclear. V lost 4 bases and J 2 bases, leaving 12 bases between the germline ends. CDR3 length: 14 residues. Germline CDR1 reads MNHEY; CDR2 reads SVGEGT. The CDR3 protein is CASSSAVLTYEQYF. The CDR3 nucleotides are TGTGCCAGCAGTTCAGCCGTCCTTACCTACGAGCAGTACTTC.

This clonotype turned up a few times. Germline is not matched at one junction end, which may reflect a read error. The rearrangement links TRBV10-2 to TRBJ1-2; D is possibly TRBD1 (5 bases). The CDR3 has 14 residues. Germline lookup yields CDR1 WSHSY and CDR2 SAAADI. In nucleotides, the CDR3 is TGCGCCAACAGTGAGGCGACAGCTTACTATGACTACACCTTC. Translating it yields CANSEATAYYDYTF.

Note on this clonotype: No DNA is shown, since the ends of the CDR3 on it are uncertain; the CDR3 is the one TCRdb lists. This rearrangement joins TRBV21-1 to TRBJ2-1; the table's D call, TRBD2, was not checked against the DNA. TRBV21-1 is a pseudogene locus. With termini counted, the CDR3 has 20 amino acids. CDR3 protein: CASSKAGVVAGGASYNEQFF.

The chain combines TRBV10-3 with TRBJ2-5, with 7 bases that match TRBD1. The J segment lost 1 base and the V segment lost 4 bases, leaving 3 bases of the junction unmatched. This CDR3 contains 14 residues. CDR1 and CDR2 (germline): ENHRY, SYGVKD. CDR3 coding DNA: TGTGCCATCAGTGGGAGACAGGGCCAAGAGACCCAGTACTTC. It encodes CAISGRQGQETQYF.

The chain is built from TRBV7-8 and TRBJ2-3; D gene uncertain. Looked up from germline, CDR1 is SGHVS and CDR2 is FQNEAQ. CDR3 size: 19 residues. Trimming left V 1 base short and J 2 bases short, with 22 bases between. CDR3 DNA sequence: TGTGCCAGCAGCTTAGGATTCCCGAGCGACGGCCCACTCACAGATACGCAGTATTTT. Amino acid sequence: CASSLGFPSDGPLTDTQYF.

This clonotype has a handful of counts. The J gene is TRBJ2-7, the V gene TRBV20-1; TRBD2 matches at 7 bases. The CDR3 runs 15 residues. The germline gives CDR1 DFQATT, CDR2 SNEGSKA (reference sequence). The V segment lost 2 bases and the J segment 2 bases; nucleotides outside the gene matches: 9. CDR3 nucleotides: TGCAGTGCTAGACGGGAGGCCGATGTAACCTACGAGCAGTACTTC. Translated, it gives CSARREADVTYEQYF.

The chain uses TRBV20-1 and TRBJ1-2, with D unresolved. CDR1 and CDR2 from the germline V gene are DFQATT and SNEGSKA (reference sequence). V lost 0 bases and J 4 bases, leaving 12 bases between the germline ends. The CDR3 has 14 residues. The CDR3 coding sequence is TGCAGTGCTAGAGATGTTTCGACTCTCTATGGCTACACCTTC. This codes for CSARDVSTLYGYTF.

Remarks on this clonotype: At one of its ends the junction is not consistent with the germline gene, which may arise from a read error. The CDR3 DNA sequence: TGTGCCAGCAAAATAACTGGGTTGGTACAGCAGAATTCACCCCCCCACTTT. Protein sequence: CASKITGLVQQNSPPHF. The rearrangement joins TRBV7-9 to TRBJ1-6, with D unresolved. Germline CDR1 is SEHNR and CDR2 is FQNEAQ (reference sequence). The CDR3 length is 17 residues. Full variable domain (rest looked up from reference TRBV7-9 and TRBJ1-6): DTGVSQNPRHKITKRGQNVTFRCDPISEHNRLYWYRQTLGQGPEFLTYFQNEAQLEKSRLLSDRFSAERPKGSFSTLEIQRTEQGDSAMYLCASKITGLVQQNSPPHFGNGTRLTVT.

The chain joins TRBV5-6 to TRBJ1-2; 7 bases match TRBD1. Germline lookup yields CDR1 SGHDT and CDR2 YYEEEE. The CDR3 is made up of 17 amino acids. The J segment lost 2 bases and the V segment lost 4 bases, leaving 14 bases of the junction unmatched. As DNA, the CDR3 is TGTGCCAGCAGCCAACGATTGAACAGGGGATCCAACTATGGCTACACCTTC. Its protein product is CASSQRLNRGSNYGYTF.

The chain joins TRBV7-2 to TRBJ2-7; 9 bases map to TRBD2. The germline CDR1 and CDR2 sequences are SGHTA and FQGNSA. V was pared by 1 base and J by 3 bases, with 10 bases of the junction left unmatched. The CDR3 has 17 residues. The CDR3: CASSLGGPSGALYEQYF. In nucleotides, the CDR3 is TGTGCCAGCAGCTTAGGGGGTCCTAGCGGGGCTCTCTACGAGCAGTACTTC.